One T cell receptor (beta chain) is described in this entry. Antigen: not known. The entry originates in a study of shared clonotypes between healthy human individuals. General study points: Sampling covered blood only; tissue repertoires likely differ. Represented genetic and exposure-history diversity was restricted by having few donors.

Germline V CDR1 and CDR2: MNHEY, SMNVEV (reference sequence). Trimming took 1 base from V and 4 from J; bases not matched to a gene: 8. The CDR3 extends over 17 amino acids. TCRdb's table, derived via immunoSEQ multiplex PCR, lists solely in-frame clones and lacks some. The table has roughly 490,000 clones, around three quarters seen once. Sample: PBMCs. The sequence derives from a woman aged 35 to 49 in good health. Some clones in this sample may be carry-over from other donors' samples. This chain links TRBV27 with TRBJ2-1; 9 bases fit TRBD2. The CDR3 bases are TGTGCCAGCAGTTTATTGGGGCTAGCGGGGTCTTACAATGAGCAGTTCTTC. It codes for CASSLLGLAGSYNEQFF.